This T cell receptor beta chain originates from a study of blood T cell repertoires in COVID-19. For the study at large: Samples representing acute and convalescent COVID-19 were sourced from the United States, Italy and Spain. PBMCs, B-cell-depleted T cells, or T cells were the source of the cDNA or gDNA that made up the material.

Using immunoSEQ multiplex PCR, the repertoire was profiled, and TCRdb retains in-frame clones only, with some absent. Here the sample spans under 200,000 clones, approximately 87% being singletons. V gave up 1 base and J gave up 4 bases; unmatched junction bases: 9. The CDR3 spans 16 residues. Germline V gene lookup returns CDR1 SGHVS and CDR2 FQNEAQ. Patients from Seattle were sampled longitudinally, starting during active infection. The chain carries TRBV7-8 and TRBJ1-2, with 7 bases identical to TRBD1. Sample: peripheral blood. This receptor was taken from a woman between 65 and 79 years old with COVID-19, enrolled during active disease. The CDR3 nucleotides read TGTGCCAGCAGCTTAGAATCGACAGGGAATGCCTATGGCTACACCTTC. Its protein product is CASSLESTGNAYGYTF.